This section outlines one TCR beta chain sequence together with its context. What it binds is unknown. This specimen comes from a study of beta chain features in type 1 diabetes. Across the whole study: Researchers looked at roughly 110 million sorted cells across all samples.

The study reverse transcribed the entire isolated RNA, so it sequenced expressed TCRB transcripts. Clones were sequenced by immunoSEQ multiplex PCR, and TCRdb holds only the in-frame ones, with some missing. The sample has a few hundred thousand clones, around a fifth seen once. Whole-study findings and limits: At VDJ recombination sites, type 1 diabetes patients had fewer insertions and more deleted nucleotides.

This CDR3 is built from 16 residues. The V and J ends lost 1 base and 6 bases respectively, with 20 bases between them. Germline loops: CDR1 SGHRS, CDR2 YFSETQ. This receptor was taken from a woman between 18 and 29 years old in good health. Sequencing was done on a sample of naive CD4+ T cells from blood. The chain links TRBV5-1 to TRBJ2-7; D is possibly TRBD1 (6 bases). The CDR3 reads CASSLPDFRGTSEQYF. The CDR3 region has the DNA TGCGCCAGCAGCTTGCCCGACTTTAGGGGGACCTCCGAGCAGTACTTC.